The 18 T cell receptor beta chains below all came from one sample that was sequenced in a study of beta chain features in type 1 diabetes. Investigators reverse transcribed all isolated RNA, so they sequenced expressed TCRB transcripts. Sequenced by immunoSEQ multiplex PCR; TCRdb stores in-frame clones only, minus some. The sample carries a few hundred thousand clones, less than 35% recorded once. The sequenced sample consisted of central memory CD4+ T cells from blood. Receptors were obtained from a man aged 25 to 40 in good health.

The genes are TRBV21-1 and TRBJ2-6; the DNA was not compared with TRBD1, the D call given in the table. TRBV21-1 is flagged as a pseudogene. The CDR3 consists of 18 residues. The CDR3 is CASSKGTGVTSGANVLTF. CDR3 in DNA: TGTGCCAGCAGCAAAGGGACAGGGGTTACCTCTGGGGCCAACGTCCTGACTTTC.

The genes are TRBV27 and TRBJ1-4; perhaps TRBD1 as D (5 bases). The V gene's germline CDR1 is MNHEY and CDR2 SMNVEV (reference sequence). The CDR3 extends over 15 amino acids. Trimming took 6 bases from V and 6 from J, leaving 17 bases between them. This CDR3 is CASRRLGQLDEKLFF. CDR3 nucleotide sequence: TGTGCCAGCAGAAGGCTGGGGCAGCTCGATGAAAAACTGTTTTTT.

Only a few counts were recorded for this clone. The J gene is TRBJ1-2, the V gene TRBV5-6, with 7 bases that match TRBD1. This CDR3 region has 16 residues. CDR1 is SGHDT, CDR2 YYEEEE, per germline. Trimming took 3 bases from V and 0 from J; bases not matched to a gene: 8. The CDR3 sequence: CASSYYDDRANYGYTF. Written as DNA, the CDR3 is TGTGCCAGCAGCTACTACGATGACAGGGCTAACTATGGCTACACCTTC.

The gene calls are TRBV29-1 and TRBJ1-1; TRBD1 matches at 7 bases. Unmatched junction bases numbered 6, after V lost 5 bases and J lost 3 bases. This CDR3 comprises 13 residues. CDR1 is SQVTM and CDR2 is ANQGSEA in the germline V gene. CDR3 sequence: CSVFTGEDTEAFF. The CDR3, as DNA: TGCAGCGTTTTTACAGGGGAAGACACTGAAGCTTTCTTT.

In its sample, this clone was seen many times. Other DNA sequences within the sample encode an identical CDR3. The V gene is TRBV7-7, the J gene TRBJ2-1; D might be TRBD1 (5 bases). The CDR3 extends over 13 amino acids. V lost 3 bases to trimming and J lost 6 bases, with 9 bases between them. Germline CDR1 SSHAT, CDR2 FNYEAQ (reference sequence). The CDR3: CASSFQGGNEQFF. The DNA of the CDR3 is TGTGCCAGCAGCTTCCAGGGTGGCAATGAGCAGTTCTTC.

This clone occurred a few times. The chain couples TRBV29-1 to TRBJ1-2; a possible D gene is TRBD1 (6 bases). The CDR3 is 12 amino acids. V was shortened by 6 bases and J by 2 bases, with 10 bases between the two germline ends. CDR1 and CDR2 from the germline V gene are SQVTM and ANQGSEA. The CDR3, as DNA: TGCAGCGTCGACACAGGGAACTATGGCTACACCTTC. It encodes CSVDTGNYGYTF.

This clone was counted between two and nine times. V and J are TRBV10-1 and TRBJ2-3; D not certain. Between the trimmed V and J ends, which lost 6 bases and 6 bases, there was a span of 7 bases. Germline values: CDR1 WNHNN, CDR2 SYGVQD (reference sequence). The CDR3 has 11 residues. The CDR3 here is CASRELDTQYF. DNA of the CDR3: TGCGCCAGCAGGGAACTTGATACGCAGTATTTT.

The J gene is TRBJ1-2, the V gene TRBV29-1; no clear D. V was cut by 4 bases and J by 4 bases, with 10 bases left in between. This CDR3 has 12 residues. The germline CDR1 and CDR2 sequences are SQVTM and ANQGSEA. CDR3 sequence reads: CSVANWPYGYTF. The CDR3 DNA reads as TGCAGCGTTGCTAATTGGCCCTATGGCTACACCTTC.

This chain joins TRBV7-2 and TRBJ2-1; no reliable D call. The CDR3 is 17 residues long. The germline gives CDR1 SGHTA, CDR2 FQGNSA. V was clipped by 1 base and J by 0 bases, with 13 bases between them. CDR3 DNA: TGTGCCAGCAGCTTAGACTCACAGAGAAGCTCCTACAATGAGCAGTTCTTC. This codes for CASSLDSQRSSYNEQFF.

The chain couples TRBV7-2 to TRBJ2-7, with 8 nucleotides matching TRBD2. Per the germline V gene, CDR1 is SGHTA and CDR2 is FQGNSA. The junction had 4 bases not matched to a gene; V was cut back by 4 bases and J by 2 bases. The CDR3 runs to 14 residues. CDR3: CASSSQRGTYEQYF. In nucleotides, the CDR3 is TGTGCCAGCAGCTCCCAGCGGGGGACCTACGAGCAGTACTTC.

V usage is TRBV6-5 and J usage is TRBJ2-7; TRBD1 matches at 11 bases. Germline loops: CDR1 MNHEY, CDR2 SVGAGI. Unmatched junction bases numbered 7, after V lost 4 bases and J lost 5 bases. This CDR3 contains 15 residues. In DNA, the CDR3 is TGTGCCAGCAGTTCTCCGGGACAGGGGGTCCACGAGCAGTACTTC. It is translated as CASSSPGQGVHEQYF.

The V gene is TRBV30, the J gene TRBJ2-2; 7 bases are shared with TRBD1. Germline-derived CDR1 and CDR2 are GTSNPN and SVGIG (reference sequence). J was trimmed by 5 bases and V by 1 base; bases with no gene match: 1. The CDR3 totals 13 residues. CDR3 sequence (DNA): TGTGCCTGGAGTGAACAGGGGACCGGGGAGCTGTTTTTT. Its translation: CAWSEQGTGELFF.

The chain links TRBV6-5 to TRBJ2-3; D gene unclear. CDR1 MNHEY and CDR2 SVGAGI come from the germline V gene. Trimming took off 6 bases at V and 1 base at J, with 5 bases between the two ends. The CDR3 is 12 amino acids. The CDR3 reads CASRRGTDTQYF. CDR3 nucleotides: TGTGCCAGCAGACGGGGCACAGATACGCAGTATTTT.

CDR3 protein: CASSLPAGLAGGYEQYF. As DNA, the CDR3 is TGTGCCAGCAGCCTACCCGCCGGACTAGCGGGTGGCTACGAGCAGTACTTC. V is TRBV7-9 and J is TRBJ2-7; 11 nucleotides line up with TRBD2. The CDR3 runs to 17 residues. Trimming cost V 5 bases and J 3 bases; bases outside gene matches: 12. Germline V gene data show CDR1 as SEHNR and CDR2 as FQNEAQ (reference sequence).

This clone was picked up a small number of times. The rearrangement uses TRBV6-5 and TRBJ1-1; no definite D call. CDR3 length equals 14 residues. V was pared by 3 bases and J by 0 bases, with 8 bases between. In germline, CDR1 is MNHEY, CDR2 SVGAGI. CDR3 protein: CASSYRQLNTEAFF. The CDR3 DNA reads TGTGCCAGCAGTTATCGGCAGCTGAACACTGAAGCTTTCTTT.

This clone was observed a few times. This chain connects TRBV6-5 to TRBJ2-7; D may be TRBD1 (5 bases). CDR1 MNHEY and CDR2 SVGAGI come from the germline V gene. The CDR3 has 15 amino acids. Trimming shortened V by 0 bases and J by 3 bases, and 12 bases separated the two germline ends. The CDR3 coding sequence is TGTGCCAGCAGTTACTCTTGGCAGGGCTACTACGAGCAGTACTTC. Encoded protein: CASSYSWQGYYEQYF.

This clone was counted only a few times. The rearrangement joins TRBV7-2 to TRBJ2-7, with D possibly TRBD2 on 6 matching bases. V was cut by 3 bases and J by 4 bases, with 13 bases left in between. Germline V gives CDR1 SGHTA, CDR2 FQGNSA. The CDR3 loop spans 14 amino acids. CDR3: CASSFTEGSYEQYF. CDR3 sequence (DNA): TGTGCCAGCAGCTTTACGGAGGGTTCGTACGAGCAGTACTTC.

CDR3 amino acids: CAWSLGPSDQPQHF. CDR3 DNA: TGTGCCTGGAGCCTCGGACCGAGCGATCAGCCCCAGCATTTT. The rearrangement joins TRBV30 to TRBJ1-5; D call uncertain. The CDR3 contains 14 residues. V lost 3 bases and J 5 bases, leaving 14 bases between the germline ends. Germline lookup yields CDR1 GTSNPN and CDR2 SVGIG (reference sequence).